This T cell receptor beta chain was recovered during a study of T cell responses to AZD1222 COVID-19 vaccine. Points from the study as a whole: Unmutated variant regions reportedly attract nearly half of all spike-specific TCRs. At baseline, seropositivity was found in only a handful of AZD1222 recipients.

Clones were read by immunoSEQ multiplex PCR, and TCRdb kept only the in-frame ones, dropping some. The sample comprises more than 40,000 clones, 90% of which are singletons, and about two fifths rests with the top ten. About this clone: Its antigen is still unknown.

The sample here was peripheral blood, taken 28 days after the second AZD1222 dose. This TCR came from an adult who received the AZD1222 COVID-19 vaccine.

The CDR3 protein is CASSPLASGGPISYNEQFF. In DNA form, the CDR3 reads TGTGCCAGCTCACCATTGGCTAGCGGGGGGCCTATCTCCTACAATGAGCAGTTCTTC. This chain uses TRBV18 with TRBJ2-1; TRBD2 agrees at 11 bases. CDR3 length: 19 amino acids. Germline V lookup: CDR1 KGHSH, CDR2 LQKENI. The V gene end was trimmed by 2 bases and the J gene end by 0 bases; junction bases not matched to a gene: 9.